This is a list of T cell receptor beta chains from one sample in a study of PD-1 blockade in classical Hodgkin lymphoma. Using immunoSEQ multiplex PCR, the repertoire was profiled, and TCRdb retains in-frame clones only, with some absent. The sample holds roughly 28,000 clones; around 70% are singletons and the top ten take 20% to 30%. The material was peripheral blood mononuclear cells (PBMCs), obtained before the second cycle of nivolumab. All receptors derive from a human donor with classical Hodgkin lymphoma. CDR3s include the opening cysteine and the closing phenylalanine or tryptophan. For some rows the clone size is stated as once, few or many, or as a class when expanded; others skip it.

few | TRBJ1-3 | TRBV5-1 | CASSRTGTARNTIYF
NA | TRBJ2-7 | TRBV7-2 | CASSRDRSGEQYF
NA | TRBJ2-1 | TRBV7-9 | CASSLRREYNEQFF
NA | TRBJ2-2 | TRBV9 | CASSGAGQVNTGELFF
NA | TRBJ2-2 | TRBV4-2 | CASSQDDLGSGNTGELFF
NA | TRBJ1-4 | TRBV2 | CASKGQGAEKLFF
NA | TRBJ1-6 | TRBV19 | CASSIRGLDSPLHF
NA | TRBJ2-3 | TRBV5-8 | CASSLRGRSELSTSTDTQYF
NA | TRBJ2-3 | TRBV19 | CASSRTSGGTDTQYF
NA | TRBJ1-2 | TRBV19 | CASSRGGDYGYTF
NA | TRBJ2-2 | TRBV29-1 | CSVEGGISGNTGELFF
NA | TRBJ2-2 | TRBV28 | CASTRDFPKNGELFF
once | TRBJ1-5 | TRBV6-1 | CASSPGQGINQPQHF
NA | TRBJ2-7 | TRBV21-1 | CASSDGLAGAQEQYF
NA | TRBJ1-2 | TRBV28 | CASNIMPGAYGYTF
NA | TRBJ2-1 | TRBV19 | CASSPPKRGSSYNEQFF
few | TRBJ1-2 | TRBV5-1 | CASSPDRGNYGYTF
NA | TRBJ1-6 | TRBV6-6 | CASSYPTSPLHF
NA | TRBJ2-1 | TRBV6-5 | CASSYLGIEQFF
NA | TRBJ2-4 | TRBV5-4 | CASSHYAEAKNIQYF
NA | TRBJ2-3 | TRBV7-7 | CASSSGTPGDTQYF
once | TRBJ2-1 | TRBV5-1 | CASSLSVAGYTYNEQFF
NA | TRBJ2-3 | TRBV6-5 | CASGTSLNTQYF
NA | TRBJ1-3 | TRBV7-8 | CARTWGLPGNTIYF
NA | TRBJ1-3 | TRBV7-8 | CASSPPWGSGNTIYF
NA | TRBJ2-3 | TRBV19 | CASSINGPRADTQYF
NA | TRBJ2-3 | TRBV5-1 | CASSWGVGLAGGPDTQYF
NA | TRBJ2-2 | TRBV10-3 | CAIGLSNGAGELFF
NA | TRBJ2-7 | TRBV19 | CASSISSAWQGYEQYF
NA | TRBJ1-1 | TRBV29-1 | CSVFNGNTEAFF
few | TRBJ2-1 | TRBV11-2 | CASREGTSGWNEQFF
medium-sized | TRBJ1-1 | TRBV7-9 | CASSRGGTPGRAFF
NA | TRBJ2-7 | TRBV11-1 | CASSLTGTGSEQYF
NA | TRBJ2-3 | TRBV25-1 | CASNWRQYTDTQYF
few | TRBJ1-4 | TRBV21-1 | CASSNAQSRYEKLFF
NA | TRBJ2-1 | TRBV10-3 | CAARDRGGNEQFF
few | TRBJ1-1 | TRBV6-5 | CASSQLGGFEAFF
few | TRBJ2-1 | TRBV28 | CASSFRRLAGYNEQFF
NA | TRBJ1-3 | TRBV6-6 | CASRAENTIYF
NA | TRBJ1-1 | TRBV29-1 | CSATNTEAFF
NA | TRBJ1-1 | TRBV28 | CASSHREPVSF
NA | TRBJ2-3 | TRBV5-5 | CASSLAVRGRDTQYF
NA | TRBJ2-3 | TRBV11-2 | CASSLEQGRDTQYF
NA | TRBJ1-3 | TRBV19 | CASSRDIRSGNTIYF
NA | TRBJ2-5 | TRBV5-4 | CASSWDRGLRETQYF
NA | TRBJ1-1 | TRBV6-1 | CATRQGALNTEAFF
few | TRBJ1-2 | TRBV28 | CASYKGPGYTF
NA | TRBJ2-7 | TRBV7-2 | CASSYLAGPYEQYF
NA | TRBJ2-1 | TRBV14 | CASSPRATTSGSYNEQFF
NA | TRBJ1-1 | TRBV30 | CAWSLPMPQVEAEAFF
NA | TRBJ1-2 | TRBV19 | CASSILGSRGYTF
NA | TRBJ2-2 | TRBV27 | CASSLSGIGELFF
NA | TRBJ1-2 | TRBV30 | CAWSGKQGQVYGYTF
NA | TRBJ1-5 | TRBV19 | CASSMLNQPQHF